These 14 T cell receptor beta chains originate from one sample sequenced in a study of OX40 agonist ivuxolimab in advanced cancers. The table came from immunoSEQ multiplex PCR; TCRdb's copy has only in-frame clones and leaves some out. The sample includes around 76,000 clones, 86% seen only once; the top ten take approximately 8%. The sample in question was CD4+ or CD8+ T cells sorted from blood, obtained in a trial of the OX40 agonist ivuxolimab. Every receptor here comes from an adult with an advanced solid tumor such as melanoma, head and neck, liver or kidney cancer.

J is TRBJ1-5 and V is TRBV7-9; 11 positions match TRBD1. V was clipped by 1 base and J by 8 bases; unmatched bases: 4. Germline V gene data show CDR1 as SEHNR and CDR2 as FQNEAQ (reference sequence). This CDR3 is built from 15 residues. The DNA for the CDR3 is TGTGCCAGCAGCTTAGGACGGGGACAGGGGGAGCCCCAGCATTTT. It yields the protein CASSLGRGQGEPQHF.

This sequence joins TRBV19 and TRBJ2-5; D is unclear. CDR1 and CDR2 from the germline V gene are LNHDA and SQIVND (reference sequence). The CDR3 is made up of 14 amino acids. V lost 7 bases to trimming and J lost 5 bases, with 17 bases between them. The CDR3 protein is CASTQGWGGETQYF. The CDR3 nucleotides read TGTGCCAGTACCCAAGGCTGGGGTGGGGAGACCCAGTACTTC. Filled out from reference TRBV19 and TRBJ2-5, the complete variable domain reads DGGITQSPKYLFRKEGQNVTLSCEQNLNHDAMYWYRQDPGQGLRLIYYSQIVNDFQKGDIAEGYSVSREKKESFPLTVTSAQKNPTAFYLCASTQGWGGETQYFGPGTRLLVL.

This chain connects TRBV19 to TRBJ1-2, with D perhaps matching TRBD1 (6 bases). Trimming shortened V by 3 bases and J by 5 bases, and 16 bases separated the two germline ends. The CDR3 is made up of 15 amino acids. The germline V gene encodes CDR1 LNHDA and CDR2 SQIVND (reference sequence). The CDR3 nucleotides read TGTGCCAGTAGTATGGGCAGGGGCGTTACTTATGGCTACACCTTC. Translating gives CASSMGRGVTYGYTF.

The chain uses TRBV6-5 and TRBJ1-2; D might be TRBD1 (6 bases). This CDR3 has 11 residues. Germline-derived CDR1 and CDR2 are MNHEY and SVGAGI. V lost 11 bases and J lost 8, with 15 bases in between. The CDR3 reads CASQGSGGYTF. For the CDR3, the DNA is TGTGCCTCCCAGGGGAGTGGAGGCTACACCTTC.

The chain links TRBV19 to TRBJ2-1; possible D gene TRBD2, 6 bases. Deletions cut 4 bases from V and 5 bases from J, with 15 bases between. Germline CDR1 LNHDA, CDR2 SQIVND (reference sequence). This CDR3 comprises 15 residues. As DNA, the CDR3 is TGTGCCAGTAGTACCCGGGAAGGGAGGCACAATGAGCAGTTCTTC. Translating it yields CASSTREGRHNEQFF.

The chain recombines TRBV6-1 with TRBJ1-5; no firm D call. The germline gives CDR1 MNHNS, CDR2 SASEGT. The CDR3 runs to 16 residues. Trimming shortened V by 2 bases and J by 2 bases, and 13 bases separated the two germline ends. In DNA form, the CDR3 reads TGTGCCAGCAGTGAAAACCGAGGACCGCGCAATCAGCCCCAGCATTTT. Its protein is CASSENRGPRNQPQHF.

The rearrangement uses TRBV27 and TRBJ2-7; D is unresolved. Trimming cost V 3 bases and J 4 bases, with 10 bases left between them. The germline gives CDR1 MNHEY, CDR2 SMNVEV (reference sequence). This CDR3 contains 13 residues. Here the CDR3 DNA reads TGTGCCAGCAGTTTTTCGACACTTTACGAGCAGTACTTC. Amino acids: CASSFSTLYEQYF.

This rearrangement joins TRBV11-2 to TRBJ1-6; 10 nucleotides agree with TRBD1. The germline CDR1 and CDR2 sequences are SGHAT and FQNNGV. Trimming at V came to 2 bases and at J to 10 bases, leaving 5 bases not matched to a gene. The CDR3 sequence is 15 residues long. The CDR3 region is CASSLLGTGASPLHF. The CDR3 bases are TGTGCCAGCAGCTTACTAGGGACAGGGGCATCACCCCTCCACTTT. Using reference TRBV11-2 and TRBJ1-6 for the parts outside the CDR3, the full variable domain is EAGVAQSPRYKIIEKRQSVAFWCNPISGHATLYWYQQILGQGPKLLIQFQNNGVVDDSQLPKDRFSAERLKGVDSTLKIQPAKLEDSAVYLCASSLLGTGASPLHFGNGTRLTVT.

The rearrangement joins TRBV5-4 to TRBJ2-5; 8 bases agree with TRBD2. The CDR3 runs to 15 residues. Unmatched junction bases numbered 8, after V lost 2 bases and J lost 5 bases. Per the germline V gene, CDR1 is SGHNT and CDR2 is YYREEE (reference sequence). CDR3 in amino acids: CASSLPGLGTETQYF. The DNA for the CDR3 is TGTGCCAGCAGCTTACCGGGACTAGGCACGGAGACCCAGTACTTC.

The CDR3 sequence: CASSLSTTGGSGNTIYF. DNA for the CDR3: TGCGCCAGCAGCTTGAGCACCACAGGGGGCTCTGGAAACACCATATATTTT. The chain links TRBV5-1 to TRBJ1-3, with TRBD1 matching 8 bases. Germline CDR1 is SGHRS and CDR2 is YFSETQ. Trimming cost V 1 base and J 0 bases; bases outside gene matches: 6. CDR3 size: 17 residues.

This rearrangement joins TRBV2 to TRBJ2-4; D may match TRBD1 or TRBD2 (6 bases each). This CDR3 contains 16 residues. Trimming left V 5 bases short and J 12 bases short, with 26 bases between. Germline values: CDR1 SNHLY, CDR2 FYNNEI. CDR3 protein: CASSPKSLDRRGAQYF. The CDR3, as DNA: TGTGCCAGCAGTCCAAAATCTCTAGACAGGCGGGGAGCTCAGTACTTC.

This chain connects TRBV18 to TRBJ2-7; either TRBD1 or TRBD2 may fit D (5 bases each). The V end was cut by 4 bases, the J end by 0 bases, with 10 bases between. The germline V gene has CDR1 KGHSH and CDR2 LQKENI. This CDR3 contains 14 residues. This CDR3 is CASSLRDGSYEQYF. As DNA, the CDR3 is TGTGCCAGCTCACTCCGGGACGGCTCCTACGAGCAGTACTTC. Full variable domain (missing parts from reference TRBV18 and TRBJ2-7): NAGVMQNPRHLVRRRGQEARLRCSPMKGHSHVYWYRQLPEEGLKFMVYLQKENIIDESGMPKERFSAEFPKEGPSILRIQQVVRGDSAAYFCASSLRDGSYEQYFGPGTRLTVT.

The chain recombines TRBV9 with TRBJ1-1, with D possibly TRBD1 on 5 matching bases. This CDR3 comprises 13 residues. Trimming cost V 2 bases and J 9 bases, with 14 bases left between them. The germline V gene encodes CDR1 SGDLS and CDR2 YYNGEE. CDR3 residues: CASSVGGTSKAFF. The CDR3 DNA follows: TGTGCCAGCAGCGTCGGTGGGACGAGTAAAGCTTTCTTT. Complete variable domain (other parts from reference TRBV9 and TRBJ1-1): DSGVTQTPKHLITATGQRVTLRCSPRSGDLSVYWYQQSLDQGLQFLIQYYNGEERAKGNILERFSAQQFPDLHSELNLSSLELGDSALYFCASSVGGTSKAFFGQGTRLTVV.

V usage is TRBV27 and J usage is TRBJ1-2, with D possibly matching TRBD1 (6 bases). With 3 bases removed from V and 7 bases from J, the gap between germline ends came to 15 bases. CDR1 and CDR2 (germline): MNHEY, SMNVEV (reference sequence). CDR3 size: 14 residues. CDR3 loop: CASSFSPGEGGYTF. CDR3 sequence (DNA): TGTGCCAGCAGTTTTAGCCCAGGGGAGGGTGGCTACACCTTC.